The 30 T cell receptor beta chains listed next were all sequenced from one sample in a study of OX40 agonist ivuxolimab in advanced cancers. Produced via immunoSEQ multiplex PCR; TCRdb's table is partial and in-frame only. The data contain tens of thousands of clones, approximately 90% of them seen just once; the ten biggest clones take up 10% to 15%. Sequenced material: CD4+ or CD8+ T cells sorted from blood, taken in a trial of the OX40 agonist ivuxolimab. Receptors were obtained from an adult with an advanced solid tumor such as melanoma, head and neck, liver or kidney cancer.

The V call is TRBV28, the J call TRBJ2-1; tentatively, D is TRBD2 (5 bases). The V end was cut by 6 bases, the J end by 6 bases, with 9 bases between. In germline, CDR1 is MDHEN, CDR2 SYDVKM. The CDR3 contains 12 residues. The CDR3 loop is CASSLTSNEQFF. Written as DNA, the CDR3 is TGTGCCAGCAGCCTAACTAGCAATGAGCAGTTCTTC.

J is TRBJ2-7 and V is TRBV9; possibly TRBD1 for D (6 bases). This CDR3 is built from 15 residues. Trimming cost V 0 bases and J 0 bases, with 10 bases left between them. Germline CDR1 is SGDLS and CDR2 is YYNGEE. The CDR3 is CASSVGQASSYEQYF. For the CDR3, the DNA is TGTGCCAGCAGCGTAGGACAGGCTTCCTCCTACGAGCAGTACTTC.

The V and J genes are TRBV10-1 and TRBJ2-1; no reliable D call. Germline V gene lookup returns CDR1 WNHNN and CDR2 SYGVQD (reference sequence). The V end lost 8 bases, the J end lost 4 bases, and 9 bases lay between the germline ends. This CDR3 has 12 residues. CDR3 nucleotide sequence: TGCGCCAGCTCAGTGCTGTACAATGAGCAGTTCTTC. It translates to CASSVLYNEQFF.

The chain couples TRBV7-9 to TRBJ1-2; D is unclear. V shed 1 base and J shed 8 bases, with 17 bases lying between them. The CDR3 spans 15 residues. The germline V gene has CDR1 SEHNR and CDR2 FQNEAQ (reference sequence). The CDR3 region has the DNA TGTGCCAGCAGCTTAGAGGGCCGCCAAATTGACGGCTACACCTTC. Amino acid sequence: CASSLEGRQIDGYTF.

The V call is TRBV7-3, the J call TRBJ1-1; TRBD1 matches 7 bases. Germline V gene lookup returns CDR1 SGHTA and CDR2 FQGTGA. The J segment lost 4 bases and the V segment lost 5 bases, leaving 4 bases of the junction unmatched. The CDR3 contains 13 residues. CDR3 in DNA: TGTGCCAGCAGCATGACAGGGACCACTGAAGCTTTCTTT. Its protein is CASSMTGTTEAFF.

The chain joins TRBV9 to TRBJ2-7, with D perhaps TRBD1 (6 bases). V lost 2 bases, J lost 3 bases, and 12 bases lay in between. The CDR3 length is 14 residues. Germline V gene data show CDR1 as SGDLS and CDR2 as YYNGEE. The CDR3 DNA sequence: TGTGCCAGCAGCGTCCGGGACACCGTCTACGAGCAGTACTTC. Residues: CASSVRDTVYEQYF.

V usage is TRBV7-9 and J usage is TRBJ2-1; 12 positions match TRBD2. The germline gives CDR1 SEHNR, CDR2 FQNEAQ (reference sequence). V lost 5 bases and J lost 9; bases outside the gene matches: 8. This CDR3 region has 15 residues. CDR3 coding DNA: TGTGCCAGCAGCCAATCTAGCGGGAGGGCCGGTGAGCAGTTCTTC. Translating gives CASSQSSGRAGEQFF.

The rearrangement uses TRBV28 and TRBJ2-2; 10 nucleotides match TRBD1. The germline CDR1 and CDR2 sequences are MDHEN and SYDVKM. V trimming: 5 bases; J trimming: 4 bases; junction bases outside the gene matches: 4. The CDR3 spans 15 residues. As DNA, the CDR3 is TGTGCCAGCAGTAGGACAGGGGGTCGCACCGGGGAGCTGTTTTTT. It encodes CASSRTGGRTGELFF.

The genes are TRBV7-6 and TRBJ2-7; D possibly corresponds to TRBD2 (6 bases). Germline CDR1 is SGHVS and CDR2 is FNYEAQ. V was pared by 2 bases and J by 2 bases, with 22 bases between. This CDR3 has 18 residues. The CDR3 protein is CASSLTPLWGGITYEQYF. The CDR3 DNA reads TGTGCCAGCAGCTTAACCCCCTTATGGGGAGGAATCACCTACGAGCAGTACTTC.

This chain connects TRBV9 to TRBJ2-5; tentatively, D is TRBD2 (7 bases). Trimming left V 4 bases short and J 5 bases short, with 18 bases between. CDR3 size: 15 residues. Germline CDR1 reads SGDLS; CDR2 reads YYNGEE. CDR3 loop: CASSPWGGGRETQYF. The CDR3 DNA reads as TGTGCCAGCAGCCCGTGGGGCGGGGGCCGGGAGACCCAGTACTTC.

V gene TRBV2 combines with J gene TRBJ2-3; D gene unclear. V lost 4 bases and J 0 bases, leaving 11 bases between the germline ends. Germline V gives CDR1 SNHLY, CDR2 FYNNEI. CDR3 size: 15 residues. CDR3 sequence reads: CASSGWDYSTDTQYF. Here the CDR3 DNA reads TGTGCCAGCAGTGGGTGGGATTATAGCACAGATACGCAGTATTTT.

The CDR3 nucleotides are TGTGCCAGCAGCCAAGGGGACCTGGCTAATTCACCCCTCCACTTT. This encodes CASSQGDLANSPLHF. This chain links TRBV4-2 with TRBJ1-6; D perhaps matches TRBD1 (5 bases). Germline CDR1 LGHNA, CDR2 YNFKEQ. V lost 1 base to trimming and J lost 6 bases, with 10 bases between them. The CDR3 consists of 15 residues.

The CDR3 DNA sequence: TGTGCCAGCAGCTTAGTGGGAGCAACTGAAGCTTTCTTT. Translation gives CASSLVGATEAFF. The chain joins TRBV7-8 to TRBJ1-1; the D is unclear. Germline V lookup: CDR1 SGHVS, CDR2 FQNEAQ. V dropped 1 base and J dropped 5 bases, with 8 bases sitting between them. This CDR3 spans 13 amino acids.

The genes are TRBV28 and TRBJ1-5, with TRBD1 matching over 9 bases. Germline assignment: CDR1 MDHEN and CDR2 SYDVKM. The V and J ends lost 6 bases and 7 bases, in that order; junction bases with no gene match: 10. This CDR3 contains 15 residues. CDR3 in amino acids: CASSLGQGYRQPQHF. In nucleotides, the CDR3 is TGTGCCAGCAGCTTGGGACAGGGCTACAGACAGCCCCAGCATTTT.

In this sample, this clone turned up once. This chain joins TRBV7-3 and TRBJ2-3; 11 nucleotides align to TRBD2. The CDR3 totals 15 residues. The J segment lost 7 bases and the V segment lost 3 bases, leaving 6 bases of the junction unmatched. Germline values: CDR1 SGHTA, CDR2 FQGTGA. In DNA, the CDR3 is TGTGCCAGCAGCTTGACTAGCGGGATGTCATATACGCAGTATTTT. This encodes CASSLTSGMSYTQYF.

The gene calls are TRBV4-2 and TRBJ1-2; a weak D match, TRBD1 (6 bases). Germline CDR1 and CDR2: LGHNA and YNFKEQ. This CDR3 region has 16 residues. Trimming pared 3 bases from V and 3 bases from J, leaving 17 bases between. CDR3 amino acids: CASSQDLLQGHYGYTF. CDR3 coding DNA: TGTGCCAGCAGCCAGGACCTCTTACAGGGTCACTATGGCTACACCTTC.

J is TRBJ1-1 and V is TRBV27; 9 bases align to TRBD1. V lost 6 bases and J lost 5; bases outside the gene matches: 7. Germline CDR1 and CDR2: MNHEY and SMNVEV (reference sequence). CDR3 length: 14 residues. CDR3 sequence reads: CASRVTGGWTEAFF. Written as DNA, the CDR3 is TGTGCCAGCAGAGTCACAGGGGGCTGGACTGAAGCTTTCTTT.

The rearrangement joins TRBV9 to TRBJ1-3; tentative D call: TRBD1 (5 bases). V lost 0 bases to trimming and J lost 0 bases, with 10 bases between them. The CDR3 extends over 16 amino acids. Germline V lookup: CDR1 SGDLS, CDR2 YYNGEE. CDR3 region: CASSVAGQPSGNTIYF. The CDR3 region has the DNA TGTGCCAGCAGCGTAGCGGGGCAGCCCTCTGGAAACACCATATATTTT.

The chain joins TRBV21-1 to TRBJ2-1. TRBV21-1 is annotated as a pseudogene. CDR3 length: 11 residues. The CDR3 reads CASKDYNEQFF. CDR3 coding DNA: TGTGCCAGCAAGGACTACAATGAGCAGTTCTTC.

CDR3 DNA sequence: TGTGCCAGCAGTCTCCCCGGACTAGCGGCCCCCTTCTTC. It translates to CASSLPGLAAPFF. The V and J genes are TRBV28 and TRBJ2-1, with 10 positions matching TRBD2. Trimming at V came to 5 bases and at J to 16 bases, leaving 11 bases not matched to a gene. The CDR3 has 13 residues. Germline V gene lookup returns CDR1 MDHEN and CDR2 SYDVKM.

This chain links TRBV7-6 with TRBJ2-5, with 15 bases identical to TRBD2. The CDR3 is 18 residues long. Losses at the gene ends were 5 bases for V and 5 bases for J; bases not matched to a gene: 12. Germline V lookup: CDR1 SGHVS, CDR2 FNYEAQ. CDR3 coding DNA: TGTGCCAGCAGCCCACCCCGCTGGACTAGCGGGAGGGAGGAGACCCAGTACTTC. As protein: CASSPPRWTSGREETQYF.

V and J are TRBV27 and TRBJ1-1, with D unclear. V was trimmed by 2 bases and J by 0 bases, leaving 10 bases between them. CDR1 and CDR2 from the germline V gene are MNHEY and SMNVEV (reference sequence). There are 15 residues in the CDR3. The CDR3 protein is CASSLGYAVNTEAFF. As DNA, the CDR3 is TGTGCCAGCAGTTTAGGATATGCGGTGAACACTGAAGCTTTCTTT.

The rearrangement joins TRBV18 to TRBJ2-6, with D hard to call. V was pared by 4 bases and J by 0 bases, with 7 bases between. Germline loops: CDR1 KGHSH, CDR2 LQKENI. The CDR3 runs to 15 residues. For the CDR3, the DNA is TGTGCCAGCTCACGCAGCAGCTCTGGGGCCAACGTCCTGACTTTC. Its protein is CASSRSSSGANVLTF. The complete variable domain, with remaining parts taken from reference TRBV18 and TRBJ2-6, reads NAGVMQNPRHLVRRRGQEARLRCSPMKGHSHVYWYRQLPEEGLKFMVYLQKENIIDESGMPKERFSAEFPKEGPSILRIQQVVRGDSAAYFCASSRSSSGANVLTFGAGSRLTVL.

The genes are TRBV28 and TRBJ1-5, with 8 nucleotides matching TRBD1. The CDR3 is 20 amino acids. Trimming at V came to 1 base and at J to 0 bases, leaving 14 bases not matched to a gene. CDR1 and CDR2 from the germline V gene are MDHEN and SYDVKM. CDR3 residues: CASSLLAGTGGFGSNQPQHF. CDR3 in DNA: TGTGCCAGCAGTTTATTGGCAGGGACAGGCGGGTTTGGTAGCAATCAGCCCCAGCATTTT.

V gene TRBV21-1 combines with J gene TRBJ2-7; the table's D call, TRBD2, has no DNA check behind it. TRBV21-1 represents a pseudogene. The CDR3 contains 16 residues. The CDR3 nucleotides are TGTGCCAGCAGCAAAGAGTTACCGGGACTAGTCTACGAGCAGTACTTC. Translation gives CASSKELPGLVYEQYF.

Here the CDR3 DNA reads TGTGCCAGCAGCCTGGACCTTGACGAGCAGTACTTC. Translation gives CASSLDLDEQYF. V is TRBV5-4 and J is TRBJ2-7; D ambiguous. The CDR3 consists of 12 residues. Germline V gene data show CDR1 as SGHNT and CDR2 as YYREEE (reference sequence). V lost 4 bases, J lost 5 bases, and 10 bases lay in between.

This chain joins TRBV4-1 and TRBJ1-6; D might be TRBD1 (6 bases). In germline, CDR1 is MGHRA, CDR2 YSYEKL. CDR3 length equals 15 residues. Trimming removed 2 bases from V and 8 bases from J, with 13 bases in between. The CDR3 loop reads CASSQPDRRDSPLHF. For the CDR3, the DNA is TGCGCCAGCAGCCAACCCGACAGGAGGGATTCACCCCTCCACTTT.

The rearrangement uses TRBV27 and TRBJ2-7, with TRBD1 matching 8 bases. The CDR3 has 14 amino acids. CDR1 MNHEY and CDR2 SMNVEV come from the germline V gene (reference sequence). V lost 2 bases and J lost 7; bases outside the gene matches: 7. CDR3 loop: CASSLTDRVREQYF. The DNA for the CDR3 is TGTGCCAGCAGTTTAACGGACAGGGTGAGAGAGCAGTACTTC.

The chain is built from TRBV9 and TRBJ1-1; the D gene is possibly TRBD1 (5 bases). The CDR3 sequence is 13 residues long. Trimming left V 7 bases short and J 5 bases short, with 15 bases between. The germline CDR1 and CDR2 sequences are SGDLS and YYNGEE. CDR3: CASSLGVKTEAFF. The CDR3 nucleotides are TGTGCCAGCTCCCTAGGGGTAAAGACTGAAGCTTTCTTT.

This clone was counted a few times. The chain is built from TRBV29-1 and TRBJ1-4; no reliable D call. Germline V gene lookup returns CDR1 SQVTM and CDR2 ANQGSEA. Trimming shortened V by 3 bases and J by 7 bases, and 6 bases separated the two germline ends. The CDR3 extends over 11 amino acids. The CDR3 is CSVDGGEKLFF. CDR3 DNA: TGCAGCGTTGACGGAGGTGAAAAACTGTTTTTT.